One and the same sample provided the 21 T cell receptor beta chains below, sequenced in a study of Graves' ophthalmopathy and Graves' hyperthyroidism. Amplification from RNA transcripts yielded the TCR beta CDR3 regions. Following a first-round RT-PCR that used HTBI primers, a second-round multiplex PCR was carried out. MiXCR, run by TCRdb on the multiplex PCR reads, gives a single entry per CDR3 protein. Among roughly 14,000 distinct CDR3 sequences listed, roughly 45% were seen once. Sequencing was carried out using peripheral blood. Receptors were obtained from a woman aged 25 to 45 with Graves' ophthalmopathy.

This rearrangement joins TRBV9 to TRBJ2-2; a weak D match, TRBD1 (6 bases). This CDR3 comprises 16 residues. V was cut by 3 bases and J by 1 base, with 13 bases left in between. Germline CDR1 SGDLS, CDR2 YYNGEE. CDR3 sequence (DNA): TGTGCCAGCAGCGCACAGGGATTAGGGAACACCGGGGAGCTGTTTTTT. It yields the protein CASSAQGLGNTGELFF. Together with reference TRBV9 and TRBJ2-2, the CDR3 gives the full variable domain: DSGVTQTPKHLITATGQRVTLRCSPRSGDLSVYWYQQSLDQGLQFLIQYYNGEERAKGNILERFSAQQFPDLHSELNLSSLELGDSALYFCASSAQGLGNTGELFFGEGSRLTVL.

In its sample, this clonotype was seen once. A junction boundary mismatches the germline segment, possibly from a read error. V is TRBV6-5 and J is TRBJ2-5; perhaps TRBD2 as D (7 bases). This CDR3 contains 12 residues. The germline V gene encodes CDR1 MNHEY and CDR2 SVGAGI. DNA of the CDR3: TGTGTCAGCAGTGGGGGGGCTGAGTCCCAGTACTTC. It is translated as CVSSGGAESQYF.

This chain joins TRBV6-5 and TRBJ2-3, with 7 bases that match TRBD2. With 6 bases clipped from V and 2 bases from J, the junction kept 5 bases outside the gene matches. The CDR3 has 14 amino acids. CDR1 and CDR2 (germline): MNHEY, SVGAGI. The DNA for the CDR3 is TGTGCCAGCAGCGGGGGACTATTCACAGATACGCAGTATTTT. It codes for CASSGGLFTDTQYF.

V gene TRBV20-1 combines with J gene TRBJ1-5, with D unresolved. V was pared by 0 bases and J by 0 bases, with 15 bases between. The CDR3 extends over 17 amino acids. CDR1 and CDR2 (germline): DFQATT, SNEGSKA (reference sequence). The CDR3 DNA is TGCAGTGCTAGAGATATAGCAGGATCCTATAGCAATCAGCCCCAGCATTTT. Amino acid sequence: CSARDIAGSYSNQPQHF.

For this clonotype: This may arise from a read error, as a much more abundant clone is one base away. This rearrangement joins TRBV2 to TRBJ1-6, with TRBD1 matching over 8 bases. The CDR3 runs to 12 residues. Trimming at V came to 5 bases and at J to 11 bases, leaving 2 bases not matched to a gene. Germline loops: CDR1 SNHLY, CDR2 FYNNEI. The CDR3 reads CASSTGGPPLHF. The CDR3 DNA reads as TGTGCCAGCAGTACAGGGGGTCCACCCCTCCACTTT.

This chain uses TRBV13 with TRBJ1-1; the D gene is possibly TRBD1 (5 bases). V was cut by 1 base and J by 6 bases, with 12 bases left in between. This CDR3 is built from 14 residues. Germline assignment: CDR1 PRHDT and CDR2 FYEKMQ (reference sequence). CDR3 DNA: TGTGCCAGCAGCTTAGTGGGGGATCACGCTGAAGCTTTCTTT. It specifies CASSLVGDHAEAFF.

By share of the sample, this clonotype is large (0.1 to 1%). V is TRBV20-1 and J is TRBJ2-7, with D perhaps TRBD1 (6 bases). CDR1 and CDR2 from the germline V gene are DFQATT and SNEGSKA (reference sequence). Trimming removed 3 bases from V and 3 bases from J, with 9 bases in between. The CDR3 loop spans 12 amino acids. CDR3 sequence reads: CSASLQGYEQYF. The CDR3 DNA is TGCAGTGCTAGTCTACAGGGCTACGAGCAGTACTTC.

By its share, this clonotype is medium-sized. The chain uses TRBV6-1 and TRBJ1-2; 9 positions agree with TRBD1. The CDR3 runs to 16 residues. V shed 2 bases, J shed 2 bases, and the junction held 6 bases outside the gene matches. The germline V gene has CDR1 MNHNS and CDR2 SASEGT. The CDR3 sequence is CASSERWDRVNYGYTF. The DNA for the CDR3 is TGTGCCAGCAGTGAAAGATGGGACAGGGTAAACTATGGCTACACCTTC.

The rearrangement uses TRBV11-2 and TRBJ2-3; maybe TRBD2 (6 bases). The V end was cut by 5 bases, the J end by 6 bases, with 9 bases between. CDR3 length: 12 amino acids. CDR1 is SGHAT, CDR2 FQNNGV, per germline. Here the CDR3 DNA reads TGTGCCAGCAGCCCCGGAGGGGATACGCAGTATTTT. It translates to CASSPGGDTQYF.

The count of this clonotype is one. The chain employs TRBV10-3 and TRBJ2-7, with 9 bases identical to TRBD1. Losses at the gene ends were 5 bases for V and 3 bases for J; bases not matched to a gene: 5. In germline, CDR1 is ENHRY, CDR2 SYGVKD. The CDR3 contains 14 residues. The CDR3 region has the DNA TGTGCCATCAGTCGACAGGGGGATGGCTACGAGCAGTACTTC. It yields the protein CAISRQGDGYEQYF.

The gene calls are TRBV16 and TRBJ2-1; 10 nucleotides match TRBD2. Trimming at V came to 2 bases and at J to 9 bases, leaving 10 bases not matched to a gene. CDR3 length equals 16 residues. Germline V gene lookup returns CDR1 KGHSY and CDR2 FQNENV. The CDR3 spells CASSQVAGGRFGEQFF. The CDR3 DNA reads TGTGCCAGCAGCCAAGTAGCGGGAGGCCGGTTCGGTGAGCAGTTCTTC.

This chain uses TRBV5-1 with TRBJ1-2, with unresolved D. The CDR3 has 16 residues. Trimming pared 4 bases from V and 0 bases from J, leaving 16 bases between. Germline V gene sequence: CDR1 SGHRS, CDR2 YFSETQ. CDR3 nucleotides: TGCGCCAGCAGCCCAATAGGTTCCCCAACTAACTATGGCTACACCTTC. This gives the protein CASSPIGSPTNYGYTF.

The rearrangement links TRBV24-1 to TRBJ2-7, with 7 bases fitting TRBD1. The ends lost 3 bases at V and 3 bases at J; junction bases unmatched: 10. This CDR3 has 16 residues. CDR1 is KGHDR, CDR2 SFDVKD, per germline. The CDR3: CATSDRDRVPVYEQYF. The CDR3 DNA reads TGTGCCACCAGTGATCGAGACAGGGTCCCAGTCTACGAGCAGTACTTC.

About this clonotype: A much larger clone lies one base from this, so it may be a read error. The V call is TRBV3-1, the J call TRBJ1-1, with D tentatively TRBD1 (5 bases). Germline V lookup: CDR1 LGHDT, CDR2 YNNKEL (reference sequence). CDR3 length: 14 amino acids. V lost 1 base and J 7 bases, leaving 13 bases between the germline ends. CDR3 nucleotide sequence: TGTGCCAGCAGCCAAGCGCAGGGTAATTGTGAAGCTTTCTTT. Amino acids: CASSQAQGNCEAFF.

Concerning this clonotype itself: A much larger clone is a single base away; this may be a read error. No conserved phenylalanine or tryptophan is present at the end of the CDR3, so a read error is the likely explanation. Because the CDR3's place on the DNA is in doubt, the DNA is left out and the CDR3 is given as listed by TCRdb. The V and J genes are TRBV5-1 and TRBJ2-3. The CDR3 is 15 amino acids long, termini counted. Germline CDR1 reads SGHRS; CDR2 reads YFSETQ. CDR3 residues: CASTELASSTDTRYS.

The chain employs TRBV29-1 and TRBJ1-4, with TRBD1 identical over 9 bases. V gave up 4 bases and J gave up 7 bases; unmatched junction bases: 4. From germline, CDR1 is SQVTM and CDR2 ANQGSEA. The CDR3 is 13 amino acids. As DNA, the CDR3 is TGCAGCGTTGCGGACAGGGGAGGTGAAAAACTGTTTTTT. Translating gives CSVADRGGEKLFF. The whole variable domain, filled in from reference TRBV29-1 and TRBJ1-4, reads SAVISQKPSRDICQRGTSLTIQCQVDSQVTMMFWYRQQPGQSLTLIATANQGSEATYESGFVIDKFPISRPNLTFSTLTVSNMSPEDSSIYLCSVADRGGEKLFFGSGTQLSVL.

This clonotype has a count of ten or more. The rearrangement uses TRBV2 and TRBJ1-4, with TRBD1 matching over 7 bases. V lost 1 base and J lost 7; bases outside the gene matches: 3. Germline values: CDR1 SNHLY, CDR2 FYNNEI. The CDR3 covers 14 residues. The CDR3 nucleotides read TGTGCCAGCAGTGAAGGACAGGGAGGTGAAAAACTGTTTTTT. Protein product: CASSEGQGGEKLFF.

Note on this clonotype: Relative to the germline gene, one junction end is altered; a read error may explain this. This chain connects TRBV20-1 to TRBJ2-1; 9 nucleotides agree with TRBD2. Germline assignment: CDR1 DFQATT and CDR2 SNEGSKA (reference sequence). The CDR3 totals 15 residues. The CDR3 loop reads CSASLGLASYNDQFF. The CDR3 DNA is TGCAGTGCTAGTTTGGGACTAGCCTCCTACAATGACCAGTTCTTC.

About this clonotype itself: The junction departs from the called germline gene at one end, perhaps through a read error. The J gene is TRBJ1-4, the V gene TRBV7-2, with no clear D. From germline, CDR1 is SGHTA and CDR2 FQGNSA. This CDR3 region has 13 residues. The CDR3 region is CASRLVTNEKLFF. The CDR3 nucleotides read TGTGCCAGCAGATTAGTAACTAATGAAAAACTGTTTTTT.

Ten or more counts support this clonotype. The chain combines TRBV19 with TRBJ2-7, with 7 bases identical to TRBD1. In germline, CDR1 is LNHDA, CDR2 SQIVND (reference sequence). The V and J ends lost 5 bases and 6 bases, in that order; junction bases with no gene match: 7. The CDR3 is made up of 13 amino acids. CDR3 nucleotides: TGTGCCAGTAGTCCTCGACAGGGCAGCGAGCAGTACTTC. Translating gives CASSPRQGSEQYF.

This clonotype was found many times. The chain has TRBV15 and TRBJ1-4; D is undetermined. CDR3 size: 13 residues. The V gene's germline CDR1 is LNHNV and CDR2 YYDKDF (reference sequence). Trimming removed 5 bases from V and 4 bases from J, with 8 bases in between. Here the CDR3 DNA reads TGTGCCACCAGCTTAGGCGGTAATGAAAAACTGTTTTTT. Encoded protein: CATSLGGNEKLFF.